Following are 30 T cell receptor beta chains from one sample sequenced in a study of PD-L1 blockade in urothelial cancer. As to time point: pretreatment peripheral blood. Measured with immunoSEQ multiplex PCR; TCRdb has only the in-frame clones, and not every one. There are roughly 50,000 clones in the sample; around nine tenths occur only once, and roughly 15% lies in the top ten. Sample: PBMCs, taken around atezolizumab (anti-PD-L1) treatment. These receptors all stem from a woman aged 55-70 years with urothelial cancer.

The chain employs TRBV9 and TRBJ1-6; 7 bases fit TRBD1. Germline V gene sequence: CDR1 SGDLS, CDR2 YYNGEE. The J segment lost 6 bases and the V segment lost 5 bases, leaving 2 bases of the junction unmatched. This CDR3 contains 13 residues. CDR3 DNA: TGTGCCAGCAGTGGGACAGCTAATTCACCCCTCCACTTT. It codes for CASSGTANSPLHF.

The chain is built from TRBV7-9 and TRBJ2-5; 15 bases match TRBD2. CDR1 and CDR2 from the germline V gene are SEHNR and FQNEAQ (reference sequence). CDR3 length: 18 amino acids. V gave up 5 bases and J gave up 4 bases; unmatched junction bases: 11. The CDR3 loop reads CASSVELGLAGGSETQYF. The CDR3 nucleotides read TGTGCCAGCAGCGTTGAGTTGGGACTAGCGGGGGGTTCAGAGACCCAGTACTTC.

The chain combines TRBV2 with TRBJ2-5; D perhaps matches TRBD1 (5 bases). The CDR3 is made up of 16 amino acids. Trimming pared 2 bases from V and 2 bases from J, leaving 15 bases between. Germline V lookup: CDR1 SNHLY, CDR2 FYNNEI. The CDR3 reads CASSERQSRPQETQYF. CDR3 coding DNA: TGTGCCAGCAGTGAACGACAGTCCCGACCACAAGAGACCCAGTACTTC.

This chain links TRBV6-5 with TRBJ1-1; 9 bases match TRBD1. The CDR3 totals 14 residues. J lost 1 base, V lost 6 bases, and 3 bases had no gene match. Germline lookup yields CDR1 MNHEY and CDR2 SVGAGI. CDR3 nucleotides: TGTGCCAGCAGATCGACAGGGGGGAACACTGAAGCTTTCTTT. Its translation is CASRSTGGNTEAFF.

This clone was seen a few times. The rearrangement links TRBV6-5 to TRBJ2-7; 8 bases are a match to TRBD2. Germline V gene sequence: CDR1 MNHEY, CDR2 SVGAGI. The CDR3 runs to 13 residues. Germline trimming cut 7 bases from V and 6 bases from J; bases unmatched to any gene: 8. The CDR3 loop is CASTGFAGGEQYF. The CDR3 DNA sequence: TGTGCCAGCACTGGATTCGCGGGAGGCGAGCAGTACTTC.

The DNA of the CDR3 is TGTGCCAGCAGCCATGCCGGGACAGCTGAAGCTTTCTTT. Its translation: CASSHAGTAEAFF. The V call is TRBV5-6, the J call TRBJ1-1; TRBD1 matches 7 bases. The CDR3 contains 13 residues. The trim removed 4 bases at V and 6 bases at J, leaving 6 bases unmatched. The germline V gene encodes CDR1 SGHDT and CDR2 YYEEEE.

The chain couples TRBV7-9 to TRBJ2-5; TRBD1 matches 8 bases. The ends lost 6 bases at V and 4 bases at J; junction bases unmatched: 7. Per the germline V gene, CDR1 is SEHNR and CDR2 is FQNEAQ (reference sequence). The CDR3 is 14 amino acids. For the CDR3, the DNA is TGTGCCAGCAGACTGCAGGGGGCGGGAGAGACCCAGTACTTC. The encoded protein is CASRLQGAGETQYF.

This chain links TRBV28 with TRBJ2-7; the match to TRBD1 covers 8 bases. V gave up 5 bases and J gave up 3 bases; unmatched junction bases: 6. The CDR3 extends over 14 amino acids. The germline V gene has CDR1 MDHEN and CDR2 SYDVKM. CDR3 coding DNA: TGTGCCAGCAGTACGACAGGGGCGTTCTACGAGCAGTACTTC. The encoded protein is CASSTTGAFYEQYF.

The V gene is TRBV27, the J gene TRBJ1-5; D is undetermined. With 3 bases removed from V and 7 bases from J, the gap between germline ends came to 13 bases. The CDR3 loop spans 14 amino acids. Germline V gene data show CDR1 as MNHEY and CDR2 as SMNVEV (reference sequence). The CDR3 nucleotides are TGTGCCAGCAGTTTCGCCGGGAGAATCCAGCCCCAGCATTTT. Its translation: CASSFAGRIQPQHF.

The gene calls are TRBV9 and TRBJ1-1, with D perhaps TRBD1 (5 bases). The CDR3 is 15 amino acids. Germline V gene data show CDR1 as SGDLS and CDR2 as YYNGEE. V gave up 0 bases and J gave up 4 bases, with 13 bases separating them. The CDR3 DNA sequence: TGTGCCAGCAGCGTAGATGGGGGGGGGACCACTGAAGCTTTCTTT. It specifies CASSVDGGGTTEAFF. Full variable domain (rest looked up from reference TRBV9 and TRBJ1-1): DSGVTQTPKHLITATGQRVTLRCSPRSGDLSVYWYQQSLDQGLQFLIQYYNGEERAKGNILERFSAQQFPDLHSELNLSSLELGDSALYFCASSVDGGGTTEAFFGQGTRLTVV.

The chain recombines TRBV9 with TRBJ2-5; D perhaps matches TRBD2 (6 bases). From germline, CDR1 is SGDLS and CDR2 YYNGEE. Trimming removed 0 bases at V and 2 bases at J, with 8 bases between. The CDR3 is made up of 14 amino acids. CDR3 in amino acids: CASSVGLAQETQYF. Here the CDR3 DNA reads TGTGCCAGCAGCGTAGGGCTAGCGCAAGAGACCCAGTACTTC.

This clone was counted only a few times. V is TRBV7-9 and J is TRBJ2-7; the D gene is possibly TRBD1 (6 bases). The CDR3 extends over 17 amino acids. Germline loops: CDR1 SEHNR, CDR2 FQNEAQ (reference sequence). The V and J ends lost 5 bases and 5 bases respectively, with 25 bases between them. CDR3: CASSLPSLSDRIHEQYF. The CDR3 coding sequence is TGTGCCAGCAGCCTCCCGAGCCTGTCAGACAGGATCCACGAGCAGTACTTC.

The chain employs TRBV29-1 and TRBJ1-2; 12 bases agree with TRBD1. Germline CDR1 SQVTM, CDR2 ANQGSEA. V shed 2 bases, J shed 4 bases, and the junction held 2 bases outside the gene matches. There are 14 residues in the CDR3. The CDR3 DNA sequence: TGCAGCGTTGAAAGGGGACAGGGGGCCTATGGCTACACCTTC. Residues: CSVERGQGAYGYTF.

The chain has TRBV6-5 and TRBJ2-1; 8 positions agree with TRBD2. Germline V gene lookup returns CDR1 MNHEY and CDR2 SVGAGI. The ends lost 9 bases at V and 8 bases at J; junction bases unmatched: 9. The CDR3 is 13 amino acids. CDR3 nucleotides: TGTGCCAGTAACCGGGGGGGCCAGGATGAGCAGTTCTTC. Translating it yields CASNRGGQDEQFF.

The genes are TRBV16 and TRBJ2-2, with no clear D. The CDR3 sequence is 16 residues long. Germline V CDR1 and CDR2: KGHSY, FQNENV. With 0 bases removed from V and 4 bases from J, the gap between germline ends came to 12 bases. The CDR3 reads CASSQSPGGGTGELFF. The CDR3, as DNA: TGTGCCAGCAGCCAATCCCCCGGCGGCGGCACCGGGGAGCTGTTTTTT.

The V and J genes are TRBV5-8 and TRBJ1-2, with D possibly being TRBD1 (5 bases). This CDR3 spans 14 amino acids. The V end lost 6 bases, the J end lost 4 bases, and 16 bases lay between the germline ends. The germline gives CDR1 SGHTS, CDR2 YDEGEE. In nucleotides, the CDR3 is TGTGCCAGCACCACCCATGGGGGGACCTATGGCTACACCTTC. Translated: CASTTHGGTYGYTF.

The genes are TRBV7-8 and TRBJ1-5, with no clear D. The V gene lost 4 bases and the J gene lost 0 bases, with 10 bases spanning the gap. Germline CDR1 SGHVS, CDR2 FQNEAQ. There are 15 residues in the CDR3. DNA for the CDR3: TGTGCCAGCAGCTCCGGGGTGGGTAGCAATCAGCCCCAGCATTTT. Encoded protein: CASSSGVGSNQPQHF.

The V gene is TRBV5-4, the J gene TRBJ2-1; tentatively, D is TRBD2 (6 bases). The V end lost 6 bases, the J end lost 3 bases, and 16 bases lay between the germline ends. The CDR3 has 15 residues. Germline V CDR1 and CDR2: SGHNT, YYREEE (reference sequence). The CDR3 loop reads CASKASGPNYNEQFF. The CDR3 nucleotides are TGTGCCAGCAAGGCGAGCGGGCCCAACTACAATGAGCAGTTCTTC.

The V and J genes are TRBV4-2 and TRBJ1-6, with unresolved D. Germline CDR1 and CDR2: LGHNA and YNFKEQ. V lost 0 bases and J lost 4, with 10 bases in between. The CDR3 contains 16 residues. The CDR3 sequence: CASSQDREWYNSPLHF. As DNA, the CDR3 is TGTGCCAGCAGCCAAGATCGAGAGTGGTATAATTCACCCCTCCACTTT.

Details on this clone: In the same sample, other DNA sequences code for this CDR3. The chain employs TRBV19 and TRBJ2-7; tentative D call: TRBD1 (5 bases). The germline V gene encodes CDR1 LNHDA and CDR2 SQIVND (reference sequence). V lost 5 bases, J lost 0 bases, and 8 bases lay in between. The CDR3 contains 13 residues. This CDR3 reads CASSLDSSYEQYF. The CDR3 region has the DNA TGTGCCAGTAGTCTCGACAGCTCCTACGAGCAGTACTTC.

About this clone itself: The same CDR3 arises from other DNA sequences in this sample as well. V gene TRBV19 combines with J gene TRBJ2-7, with 7 bases matching TRBD2. This CDR3 has 14 residues. J was trimmed by 0 bases and V by 6 bases; bases with no gene match: 5. Germline V gene data show CDR1 as LNHDA and CDR2 as SQIVND (reference sequence). As DNA, the CDR3 is TGTGCCAGTAGCAGACTAGCCGGCTCCTACGAGCAGTACTTC. It is translated as CASSRLAGSYEQYF.

The chain combines TRBV6-5 with TRBJ2-7; D possibly corresponds to TRBD1 (6 bases). With 5 bases removed from V and 1 base from J, the gap between germline ends came to 9 bases. CDR1 is MNHEY and CDR2 is SVGAGI in the germline V gene. The CDR3 contains 13 residues. In DNA form, the CDR3 reads TGTGCCAGCAGTGGACAGAGTTCCTACGAGCAGTACTTC. As protein: CASSGQSSYEQYF.

This chain joins TRBV7-3 and TRBJ2-7; tentative D call: TRBD1 (5 bases). Germline V CDR1 and CDR2: SGHTA, FQGTGA. V was cut by 2 bases and J by 5 bases, with 10 bases left in between. CDR3 length: 13 amino acids. The CDR3 nucleotides read TGTGCCAGCAGCTTAGGCAGGGCCCACGAGCAGTACTTC. Translating gives CASSLGRAHEQYF.

The rearrangement links TRBV19 to TRBJ2-2; D might be TRBD1 (5 bases). Trimming removed 5 bases from V and 7 bases from J, with 11 bases in between. Germline V gene lookup returns CDR1 LNHDA and CDR2 SQIVND (reference sequence). This CDR3 spans 13 amino acids. CDR3: CASSSQGIGELFF. CDR3 nucleotides: TGTGCCAGTAGTTCCCAGGGAATCGGGGAGCTGTTTTTT.

The gene calls are TRBV6-1 and TRBJ2-7; the match to TRBD1 covers 8 bases. Unmatched junction bases numbered 13, after V lost 4 bases and J lost 5 bases. Per germline, CDR1 MNHNS and CDR2 SASEGT. The length of the CDR3 is 16 residues. CDR3 sequence: CASSASRTGIFNEQYF. The CDR3 DNA follows: TGTGCCAGCAGTGCGAGTAGGACAGGGATATTCAACGAGCAGTACTTC.

J is TRBJ1-5 and V is TRBV19; 7 nucleotides line up with TRBD1. Germline V gene data show CDR1 as LNHDA and CDR2 as SQIVND (reference sequence). The CDR3 runs 15 residues. The V segment lost 3 bases and the J segment 7 bases; nucleotides outside the gene matches: 9. The CDR3 coding sequence is TGTGCCAGTAGTATGGGAGACAGGGCCGGGCAGCCCCAGCATTTT. It yields the protein CASSMGDRAGQPQHF.

This chain joins TRBV4-2 and TRBJ2-7, with TRBD1 matching over 8 bases. Trimming removed 0 bases from V and 4 bases from J; junction bases left unmatched: 2. There are 14 residues in the CDR3. Per germline, CDR1 LGHNA and CDR2 YNFKEQ. CDR3 nucleotides: TGTGCCAGCAGCCAAGAGGGACAGGCTTACGAGCAGTACTTC. Encoded protein: CASSQEGQAYEQYF.

V gene TRBV5-6 combines with J gene TRBJ1-1; maybe TRBD1 (6 bases). Per the germline V gene, CDR1 is SGHDT and CDR2 is YYEEEE. Trimming took 3 bases from V and 10 from J, leaving 22 bases between them. The CDR3 consists of 15 residues. The DNA of the CDR3 is TGTGCCAGCAGCTCATACCCTTATGTCGACAGGACAGCTTTCTTT. Translated: CASSSYPYVDRTAFF. The variable domain in full, with the rest retrieved from reference TRBV5-6 and TRBJ1-1, is DAGVTQSPTHLIKTRGQQVTLRCSPKSGHDTVSWYQQALGQGPQFIFQYYEEEERQRGNFPDRFSGHQFPNYSSELNVNALLLGDSALYLCASSSYPYVDRTAFFGQGTRLTVV.

The chain joins TRBV5-1 to TRBJ2-7; 9 positions match TRBD1. Germline CDR1 SGHRS, CDR2 YFSETQ. V was clipped by 3 bases and J by 3 bases; unmatched bases: 7. The CDR3 is 15 amino acids. The CDR3 DNA sequence: TGCGCCAGCAGCTGGCAGGGACAGGGAATCTACGAGCAGTACTTC. Protein product: CASSWQGQGIYEQYF.

The V and J genes are TRBV4-2 and TRBJ1-3; TRBD1 aligns across 8 bases. Germline V gene sequence: CDR1 LGHNA, CDR2 YNFKEQ. With V trimmed by 4 bases and J by 3 bases, 8 bases remained unmatched. The CDR3 totals 16 residues. The CDR3 DNA reads as TGTGCCAGCAGCCTGGTCGGACAGGGCAGTGGAAACACCATATATTTT. It encodes CASSLVGQGSGNTIYF.